The 8 T cell receptor beta chains below come from one sample, sequenced in a study of CD8 T cells in Susac syndrome. Random-hexamer reverse transcription was applied to about 0.45 to 1 ug RNA. TCRdb recomputed calls from the immunoSEQ multiplex PCR reads with MiXCR, one row per CDR3 protein. Of fewer than 350,000 distinct CDR3 sequences listed, approximately 89% are singletons. The sample taken for sequencing was CD8+ T cells from PBMCs. The receptors shown here come from a human donor with multiple sclerosis.

V and J are TRBV30 and TRBJ1-5; TRBD1 aligns across 8 bases. With V trimmed by 0 bases and J by 6 bases, 4 bases remained unmatched. The germline V gene has CDR1 GTSNPN and CDR2 SVGIG (reference sequence). This CDR3 comprises 14 residues. CDR3 bases: TGTGCCTGGAGTGTGGCACAGGGGGGTCAGCCCCAGCATTTT. Translating gives CAWSVAQGGQPQHF.

The V and J genes are TRBV13 and TRBJ1-2; 7 bases fit TRBD1. V shed 4 bases and J 4 bases; nucleotides not matched to a gene: 12. CDR3 length: 16 amino acids. Germline assignment: CDR1 PRHDT and CDR2 FYEKMQ (reference sequence). The CDR3 spells CASSSGTAPNFYGYTF. As DNA, the CDR3 is TGTGCCAGCAGCTCCGGGACAGCCCCGAACTTCTATGGCTACACCTTC.

The rearrangement uses TRBV18 and TRBJ2-3; D remains unclear. Germline CDR1 reads KGHSH; CDR2 reads LQKENI. The V end was cut by 3 bases, the J end by 0 bases, with 10 bases between. This CDR3 has 15 residues. CDR3 sequence (DNA): TGTGCCAGCTCACCGGAATTTTCTAGCACAGATACGCAGTATTTT. It encodes CASSPEFSSTDTQYF.

The chain has TRBV6-1 and TRBJ1-5; D gene unclear. Germline V gene lookup returns CDR1 MNHNS and CDR2 SASEGT. The CDR3 sequence is 15 residues long. V shed 3 bases and J shed 6 bases, with 15 bases lying between them. DNA for the CDR3: TGTGCCAGCAGTGATGAAGGGTCGGGGTTTCAGCCCCAGCATTTT. It is translated as CASSDEGSGFQPQHF.

The V gene is TRBV27, the J gene TRBJ1-1, with a weak D call TRBD1 (6 bases). Trimming took 5 bases from V and 0 from J, leaving 10 bases between them. The CDR3 spans 14 residues. CDR1 is MNHEY, CDR2 SMNVEV, per germline (reference sequence). This chain's CDR3 is CASSRTAMNTEAFF. The CDR3 DNA sequence: TGTGCCAGCAGTCGGACAGCTATGAACACTGAAGCTTTCTTT.

V gene TRBV4-1 combines with J gene TRBJ1-1; 7 bases are shared with TRBD1. The CDR3 runs to 12 residues. V shed 6 bases, J shed 8 bases, and the junction held 6 bases outside the gene matches. Looked up from germline, CDR1 is MGHRA and CDR2 is YSYEKL. In DNA form, the CDR3 reads TGCGCCAGCAGACAGGGGACTGCAGAAGCTTTCTTT. Its translation: CASRQGTAEAFF.

This sequence joins TRBV30 and TRBJ2-1; a possible D gene is TRBD1 (6 bases). V was trimmed by 3 bases and J by 4 bases, leaving 13 bases between them. CDR3 length: 14 amino acids. Looked up from germline, CDR1 is GTSNPN and CDR2 is SVGIG (reference sequence). The CDR3 loop reads CAWRIGQIYNEQFF. The CDR3 nucleotides are TGTGCCTGGAGAATTGGACAGATATACAATGAGCAGTTCTTC.

This sequence joins TRBV27 and TRBJ1-2; D call uncertain. V shed 5 bases and J shed 0 bases, with 10 bases lying between them. This CDR3 has 14 amino acids. CDR1 is MNHEY, CDR2 SMNVEV, per germline (reference sequence). As DNA, the CDR3 is TGTGCCAGCAGTCCCCGCGGTGCTAACTATGGCTACACCTTC. Translating gives CASSPRGANYGYTF.